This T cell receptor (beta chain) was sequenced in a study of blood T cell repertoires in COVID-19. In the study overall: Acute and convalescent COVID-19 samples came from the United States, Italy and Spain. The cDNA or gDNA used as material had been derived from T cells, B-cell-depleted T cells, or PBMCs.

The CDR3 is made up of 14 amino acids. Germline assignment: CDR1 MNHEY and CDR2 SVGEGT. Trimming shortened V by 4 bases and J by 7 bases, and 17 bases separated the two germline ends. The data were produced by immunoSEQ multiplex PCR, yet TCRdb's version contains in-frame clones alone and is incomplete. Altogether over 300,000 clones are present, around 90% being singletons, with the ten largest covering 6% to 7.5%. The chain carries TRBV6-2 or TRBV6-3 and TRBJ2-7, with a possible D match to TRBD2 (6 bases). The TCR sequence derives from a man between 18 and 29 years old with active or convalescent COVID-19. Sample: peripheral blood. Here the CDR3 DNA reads TGTGCCAGCAGTTCTCTAGCGCCCCCCGGGGAGCAGTACTTC. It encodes CASSSLAPPGEQYF.